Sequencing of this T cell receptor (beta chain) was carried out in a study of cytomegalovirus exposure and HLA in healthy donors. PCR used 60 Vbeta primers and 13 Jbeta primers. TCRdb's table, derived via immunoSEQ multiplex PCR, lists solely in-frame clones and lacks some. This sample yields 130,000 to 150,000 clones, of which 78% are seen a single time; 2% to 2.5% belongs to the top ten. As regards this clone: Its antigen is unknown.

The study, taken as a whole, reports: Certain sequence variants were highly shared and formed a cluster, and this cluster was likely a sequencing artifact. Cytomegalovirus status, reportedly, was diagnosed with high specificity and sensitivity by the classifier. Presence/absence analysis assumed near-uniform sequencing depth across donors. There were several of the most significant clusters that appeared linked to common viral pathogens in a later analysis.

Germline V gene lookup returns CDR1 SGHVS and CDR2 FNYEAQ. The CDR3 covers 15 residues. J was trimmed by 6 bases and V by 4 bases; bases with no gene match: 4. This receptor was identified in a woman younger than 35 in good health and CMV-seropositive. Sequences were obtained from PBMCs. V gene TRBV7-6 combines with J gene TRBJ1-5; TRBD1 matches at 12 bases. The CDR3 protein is CASSSGQGAGQPQHF. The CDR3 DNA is TGTGCCAGCAGCTCGGGACAGGGGGCGGGTCAGCCCCAGCATTTT.